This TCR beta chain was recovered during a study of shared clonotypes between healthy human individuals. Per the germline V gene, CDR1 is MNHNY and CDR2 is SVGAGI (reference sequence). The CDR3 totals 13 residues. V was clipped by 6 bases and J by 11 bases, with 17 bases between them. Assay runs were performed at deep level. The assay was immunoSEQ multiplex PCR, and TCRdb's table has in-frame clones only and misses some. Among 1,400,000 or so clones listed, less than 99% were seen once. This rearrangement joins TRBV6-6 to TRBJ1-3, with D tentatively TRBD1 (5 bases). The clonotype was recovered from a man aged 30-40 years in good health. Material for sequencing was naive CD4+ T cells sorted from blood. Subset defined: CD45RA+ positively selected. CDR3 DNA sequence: TGTGCCAGCAGCATGACAGACCCCGGGGCCATATATTTT. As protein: CASSMTDPGAIYF.